This T cell receptor (beta chain) is drawn from a study of healthy donors' naive CD4 and CD8 T cells. A linear amplification protocol produced the TCR libraries from about 0.45 ug of total RNA. TCRdb ran MiXCR on the reads and lists one entry per CDR3 protein. The sample includes about 180,000 distinct CDR3 sequences, nearly 75% of them seen just once. The sample consisted of naive CD4+ and CD8+ T cells sorted from blood, pooled from several donors. The receptor comes from a pool of human donors in good health; the sample pools cells from several healthy donors.

The CDR3 DNA sequence: TGTGCCAGCAGTCTAGTGGGGGGACTTCGGAAGACCCAGTACTTC. It encodes CASSLVGGLRKTQYF. The rearrangement joins TRBV27 to TRBJ2-5; possibly TRBD2 for D (6 bases). The CDR3 has 15 residues. V gave up 5 bases and J gave up 6 bases, with 19 bases separating them. CDR1 is MNHEY and CDR2 is SMNVEV in the germline V gene (reference sequence).